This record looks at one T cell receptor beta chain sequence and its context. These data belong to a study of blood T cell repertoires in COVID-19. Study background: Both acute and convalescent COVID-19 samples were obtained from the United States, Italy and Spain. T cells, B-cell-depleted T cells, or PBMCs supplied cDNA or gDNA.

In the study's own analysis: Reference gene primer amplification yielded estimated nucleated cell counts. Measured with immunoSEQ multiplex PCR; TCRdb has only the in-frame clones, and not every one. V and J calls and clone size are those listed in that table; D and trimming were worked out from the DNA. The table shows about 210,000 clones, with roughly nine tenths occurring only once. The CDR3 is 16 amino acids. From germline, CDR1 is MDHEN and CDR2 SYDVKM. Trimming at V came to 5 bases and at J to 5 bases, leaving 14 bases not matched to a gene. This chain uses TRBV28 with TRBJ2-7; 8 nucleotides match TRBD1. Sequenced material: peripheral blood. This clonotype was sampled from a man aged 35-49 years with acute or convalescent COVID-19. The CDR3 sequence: CASSLTVGQGLHEQYF. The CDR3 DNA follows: TGTGCCAGCAGTCTGACCGTTGGACAGGGTTTACACGAGCAGTACTTC.